The T cell receptor (beta chain) under discussion was sequenced for a study of shared clonotypes between healthy human individuals. V dropped 4 bases and J dropped 1; count of bases not matched to a gene: 15. CDR1 SGHVS and CDR2 FQNEAQ come from the germline V gene. The CDR3 covers 18 residues. Only CD45RO-negative cells positively selected for CCR7 counted as naive CD8 cells, so terminally differentiated effector memory CD45RA+ cells were excluded. Here immunoSEQ multiplex PCR was the method, and the copy in TCRdb shows in-frame clones only, minus some. The sample records over 750,000 clones, 96% being singletons.

V and J are TRBV7-8 and TRBJ2-7; 8 bases are shared with TRBD2. The specimen was naive CD8+ T cells sorted from blood. This sequence originates from a man aged 25 to 40 in good health. The CDR3 loop is CASSSSVISGDFSYEQYF. The CDR3, as DNA: TGTGCCAGCAGCTCTTCGGTTATTAGCGGGGACTTTTCCTACGAGCAGTACTTC.